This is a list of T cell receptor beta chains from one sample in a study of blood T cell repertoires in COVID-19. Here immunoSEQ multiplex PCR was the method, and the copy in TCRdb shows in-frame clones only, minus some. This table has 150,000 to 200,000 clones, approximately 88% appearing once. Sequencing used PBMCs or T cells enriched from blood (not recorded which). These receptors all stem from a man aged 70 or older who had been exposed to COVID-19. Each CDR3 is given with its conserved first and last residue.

CDR3 protein: CASSDSGQTEQYF
V gene: TRBV25-1
J gene: TRBJ2-7

CDR3 protein: CASSFYGTAEAFF
V gene: TRBV27
J gene: TRBJ1-1

CDR3 protein: CASSRGTGAEAFF
V gene: TRBV18
J gene: TRBJ1-1

CDR3 protein: CAIRHTGTATGELFF
V gene: TRBV10-3
J gene: TRBJ2-2

CDR3 protein: CSVVGQTGTEAFF
V gene: TRBV29-1
J gene: TRBJ1-1

CDR3 protein: CASSAQGGNTEAFF
V gene: TRBV10-1
J gene: TRBJ1-1

CDR3 protein: CATSRDTSGRALSYEQYF
V gene: TRBV15
J gene: TRBJ2-7

CDR3 protein: CASSVGTGGEKLFF
V gene: TRBV9
J gene: TRBJ1-4

CDR3 protein: CASSQKRGGRETQYF
V gene: TRBV3-1/TRBV3-2
J gene: TRBJ2-5

CDR3 protein: CASSRGASLKQGVGQPQHF
V gene: TRBV11-3
J gene: TRBJ1-5

CDR3 protein: CASSLPAGGTGGETQYF
V gene: TRBV28
J gene: TRBJ2-5

CDR3 protein: CATSGAGRREDTQYF
V gene: TRBV24-1
J gene: TRBJ2-3

CDR3 protein: CASSVEGQGGQPQHF
V gene: TRBV2
J gene: TRBJ1-5

CDR3 protein: CASSPGVHTDTQYF
V gene: TRBV18
J gene: TRBJ2-3

CDR3 protein: CASTLAGYGYTF
V gene: TRBV12-3/TRBV12-4
J gene: TRBJ1-2

CDR3 protein: CATSRGTVNNYGYTF
V gene: TRBV15
J gene: TRBJ1-2

CDR3 protein: CASRNYRGGTEAFF
V gene: TRBV23-1
J gene: TRBJ1-1

CDR3 protein: CASSVALREDTQYF
V gene: TRBV9
J gene: TRBJ2-3

CDR3 protein: CASSSPGTPLTDTQYF
V gene: TRBV5-1
J gene: TRBJ2-3

CDR3 protein: CSVDSIAGVNYNEQFF
V gene: TRBV29-1
J gene: TRBJ2-1

CDR3 protein: CASSQGGKGRDEKLFF
V gene: TRBV3-1/TRBV3-2
J gene: TRBJ1-4

CDR3 protein: CASLNSGTIYEQYF
V gene: TRBV28
J gene: TRBJ2-7

CDR3 protein: CASSAKPRDSLKFNYGYTF
V gene: TRBV5-8
J gene: TRBJ1-2

CDR3 protein: CASSLFSTSGYNEQFF
V gene: TRBV5-4
J gene: TRBJ2-1

CDR3 protein: CASSSPGLAGEGEQFF
V gene: TRBV28
J gene: TRBJ2-1

CDR3 protein: CASSPGAQGYYGYTF
V gene: TRBV28
J gene: TRBJ1-2

CDR3 protein: CASSLGIYEQYF
V gene: TRBV12-3/TRBV12-4
J gene: TRBJ2-7

CDR3 protein: CASSIGTAGGNEQFF
V gene: TRBV19
J gene: TRBJ2-1

CDR3 protein: CASREAEGLNEKLFF
V gene: TRBV7-9
J gene: TRBJ1-4

CDR3 protein: CASSFNRGATEQYF
V gene: TRBV5-8
J gene: TRBJ2-7

CDR3 protein: CAWSVGLAGTF
V gene: TRBV30
J gene: TRBJ2-3

CDR3 protein: CASKRGQGGGYTF
V gene: TRBV19
J gene: TRBJ1-2

CDR3 protein: CATSDGTSLRETQYF
V gene: TRBV24-1
J gene: TRBJ2-5

CDR3 protein: CASSPSGGSYNEQFF
V gene: TRBV7-3
J gene: TRBJ2-1

CDR3 protein: CASSNPGQDNEKLFF
V gene: TRBV6-2/TRBV6-3
J gene: TRBJ1-4

CDR3 protein: CASSPTRVTPWETQYF
V gene: TRBV5-8
J gene: TRBJ2-5

CDR3 protein: CASSLASGSLSEQYF
V gene: TRBV5-4
J gene: TRBJ2-7

CDR3 protein: CASTTSSYNSPLHF
V gene: TRBV19
J gene: TRBJ1-6

CDR3 protein: CASSSVDPGVFF
V gene: TRBV12-3/TRBV12-4
J gene: TRBJ1-4

CDR3 protein: CASNAKFYNSPLHF
V gene: TRBV2
J gene: TRBJ1-6

CDR3 protein: CASSYASKETQYF
V gene: TRBV6-5
J gene: TRBJ2-5

CDR3 protein: CASSQGALAGSSTDTQYF
V gene: TRBV3-1/TRBV3-2
J gene: TRBJ2-3

CDR3 protein: CASSTPPAGPRSNSPLHF
V gene: TRBV6-2/TRBV6-3
J gene: TRBJ1-6

CDR3 protein: CASSPGGVIRDRGHGYTF
V gene: TRBV3-1/TRBV3-2
J gene: TRBJ1-2

CDR3 protein: CASSAGQGARTEAFF
V gene: TRBV9
J gene: TRBJ1-1

CDR3 protein: CASSLRGFNQPQHF
V gene: TRBV6-5
J gene: TRBJ1-5

CDR3 protein: CASSLSRPNTGELFF
V gene: TRBV7-9
J gene: TRBJ2-2

CDR3 protein: CASRSGVNEKLFF
V gene: TRBV5-4
J gene: TRBJ1-4

CDR3 protein: CASSRQGNTEAFF
V gene: TRBV2
J gene: TRBJ1-1

CDR3 protein: CASSLGQGSHEQYF
V gene: TRBV7-2
J gene: TRBJ2-7

CDR3 protein: CATSSPGTSTYNEQFF
V gene: TRBV6-2/TRBV6-3
J gene: TRBJ2-1

CDR3 protein: CASSQVPWSSEQFF
V gene: TRBV4-1
J gene: TRBJ2-1

CDR3 protein: CAGGQQAYEQYF
V gene: TRBV2
J gene: TRBJ2-7

CDR3 protein: CASSLTMNTEAFF
V gene: TRBV11-2
J gene: TRBJ1-1

CDR3 protein: CASSQLRGTEAFF
V gene: TRBV3-1/TRBV3-2
J gene: TRBJ1-1

CDR3 protein: CASSKEQYNQPQHF
V gene: TRBV10-2
J gene: TRBJ1-5